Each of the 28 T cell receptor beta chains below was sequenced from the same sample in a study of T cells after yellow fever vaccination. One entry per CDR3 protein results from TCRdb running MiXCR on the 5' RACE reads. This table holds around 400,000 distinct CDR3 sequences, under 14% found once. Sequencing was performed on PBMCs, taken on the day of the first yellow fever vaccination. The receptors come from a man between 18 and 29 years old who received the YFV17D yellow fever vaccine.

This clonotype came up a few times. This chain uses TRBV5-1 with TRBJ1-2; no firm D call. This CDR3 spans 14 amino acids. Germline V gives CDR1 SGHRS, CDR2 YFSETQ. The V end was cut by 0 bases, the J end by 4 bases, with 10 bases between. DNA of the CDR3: TGCGCCAGCAGCTTGGCCGACGGAAGCTATGGCTACACCTTC. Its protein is CASSLADGSYGYTF.

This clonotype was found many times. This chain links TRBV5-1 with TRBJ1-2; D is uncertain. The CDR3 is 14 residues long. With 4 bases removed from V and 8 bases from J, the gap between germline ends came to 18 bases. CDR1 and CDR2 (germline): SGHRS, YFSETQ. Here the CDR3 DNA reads TGCGCCAGCAGCCCCATCCTAACGGGGTTGGGCTACACCTTC. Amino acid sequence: CASSPILTGLGYTF.

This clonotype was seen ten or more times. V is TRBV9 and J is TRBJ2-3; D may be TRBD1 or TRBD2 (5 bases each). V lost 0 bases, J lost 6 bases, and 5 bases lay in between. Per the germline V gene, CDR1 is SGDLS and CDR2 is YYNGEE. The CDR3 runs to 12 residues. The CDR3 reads CASSVGGDTQYF. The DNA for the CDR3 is TGTGCCAGCAGCGTAGGGGGGGATACGCAGTATTTT.

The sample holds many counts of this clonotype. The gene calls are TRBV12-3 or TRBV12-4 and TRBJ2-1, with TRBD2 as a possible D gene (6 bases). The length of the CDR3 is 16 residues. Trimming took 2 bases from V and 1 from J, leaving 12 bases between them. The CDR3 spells CASSLRGGVSYNEQFF. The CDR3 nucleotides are TGTGCCAGCAGTTTAAGGGGCGGGGTATCCTACAATGAGCAGTTCTTC.

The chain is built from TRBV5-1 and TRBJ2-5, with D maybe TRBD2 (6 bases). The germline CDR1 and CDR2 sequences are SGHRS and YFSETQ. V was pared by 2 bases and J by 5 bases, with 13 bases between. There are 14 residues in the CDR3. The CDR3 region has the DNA TGCGCCAGCAGCTTAGGAGGGGCCTGGGAGACCCAGTACTTC. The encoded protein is CASSLGGAWETQYF.

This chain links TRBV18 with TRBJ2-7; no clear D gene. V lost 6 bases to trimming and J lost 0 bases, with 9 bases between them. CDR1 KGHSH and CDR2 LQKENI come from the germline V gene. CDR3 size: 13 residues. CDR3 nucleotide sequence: TGTGCCAGCTCCCGAGAGAACTCCTACGAGCAGTACGTC. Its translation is CASSRENSYEQYV.

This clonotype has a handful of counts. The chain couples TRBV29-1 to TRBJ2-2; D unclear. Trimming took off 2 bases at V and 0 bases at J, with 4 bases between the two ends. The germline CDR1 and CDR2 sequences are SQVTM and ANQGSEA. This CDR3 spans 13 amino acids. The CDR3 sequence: CSVESPNTGELFF. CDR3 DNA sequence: TGCAGCGTTGAATCTCCGAACACCGGGGAGCTGTTTTTT.

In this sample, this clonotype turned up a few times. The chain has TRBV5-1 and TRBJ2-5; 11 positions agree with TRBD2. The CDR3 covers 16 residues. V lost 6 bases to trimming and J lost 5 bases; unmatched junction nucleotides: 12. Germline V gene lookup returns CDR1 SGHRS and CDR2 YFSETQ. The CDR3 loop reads CASTLLAGELWETQYF. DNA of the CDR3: TGCGCCAGCACACTACTAGCGGGGGAATTATGGGAGACCCAGTACTTC.

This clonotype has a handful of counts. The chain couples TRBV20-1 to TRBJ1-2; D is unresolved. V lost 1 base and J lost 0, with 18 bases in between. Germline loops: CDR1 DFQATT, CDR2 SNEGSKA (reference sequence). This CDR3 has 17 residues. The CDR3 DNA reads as TGCAGTGCTAGAGGAGTACAAATTCTGCCATCTAACTATGGCTACACCTTC. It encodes CSARGVQILPSNYGYTF.

CDR3 DNA sequence: TGTGCCAGCAGTAGGGCAGAAGCAGATACGCAGTATTTT. Protein: CASSRAEADTQYF. The rearrangement links TRBV6-4 to TRBJ2-3; D call uncertain. Per the germline V gene, CDR1 is MRHNA and CDR2 is SNTAGT. This CDR3 spans 13 amino acids. Trimming stripped 5 bases from V and 4 bases from J, with 10 bases between.

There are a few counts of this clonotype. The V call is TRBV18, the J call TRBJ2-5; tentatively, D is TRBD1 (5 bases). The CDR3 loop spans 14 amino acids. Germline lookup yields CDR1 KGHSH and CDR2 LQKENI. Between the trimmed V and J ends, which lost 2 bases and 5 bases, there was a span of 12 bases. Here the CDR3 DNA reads TGTGCCAGCTCACCATACAGGCGCCGGGAGACCCAGTACTTC. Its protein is CASSPYRRRETQYF.

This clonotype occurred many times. Here the CDR3 DNA reads TGTGCCAGCCGCGGTAAGGACAACTTTTCGGGGGACTATGGCTACACCTTC. Protein product: CASRGKDNFSGDYGYTF. The chain uses TRBV9 and TRBJ1-2; maybe TRBD1 (5 bases). V was pared by 7 bases and J by 3 bases, with 25 bases between. In germline, CDR1 is SGDLS, CDR2 YYNGEE. The CDR3 is 17 amino acids.

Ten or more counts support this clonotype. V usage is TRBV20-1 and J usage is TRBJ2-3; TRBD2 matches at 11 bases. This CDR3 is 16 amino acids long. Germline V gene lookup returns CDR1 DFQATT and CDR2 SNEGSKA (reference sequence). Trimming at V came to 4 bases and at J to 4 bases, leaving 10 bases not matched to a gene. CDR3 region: CSAKSLLAGEADTQYF. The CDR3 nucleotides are TGCAGTGCTAAAAGCCTACTAGCGGGGGAAGCAGATACGCAGTATTTT.

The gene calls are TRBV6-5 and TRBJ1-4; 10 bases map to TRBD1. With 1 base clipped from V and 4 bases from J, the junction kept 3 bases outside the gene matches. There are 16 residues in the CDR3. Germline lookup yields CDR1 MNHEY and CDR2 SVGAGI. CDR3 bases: TGTGCCAGCAGTTACTGGGGACAGGGGAATAATGAAAAACTGTTTTTT. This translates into CASSYWGQGNNEKLFF.

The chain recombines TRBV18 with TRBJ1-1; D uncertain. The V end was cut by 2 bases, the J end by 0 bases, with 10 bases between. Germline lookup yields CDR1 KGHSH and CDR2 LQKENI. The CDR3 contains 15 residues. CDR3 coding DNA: TGTGCCAGCTCACCATACGGCGCAATGAACACTGAAGCTTTCTTT. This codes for CASSPYGAMNTEAFF.

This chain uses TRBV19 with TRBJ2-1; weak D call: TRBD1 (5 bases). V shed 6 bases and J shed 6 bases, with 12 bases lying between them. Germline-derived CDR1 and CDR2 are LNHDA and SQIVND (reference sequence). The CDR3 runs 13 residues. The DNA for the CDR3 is TGTGCCAGTAGGCGCCAGGGTCTCAATGAGCAGTTCTTC. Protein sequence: CASRRQGLNEQFF.

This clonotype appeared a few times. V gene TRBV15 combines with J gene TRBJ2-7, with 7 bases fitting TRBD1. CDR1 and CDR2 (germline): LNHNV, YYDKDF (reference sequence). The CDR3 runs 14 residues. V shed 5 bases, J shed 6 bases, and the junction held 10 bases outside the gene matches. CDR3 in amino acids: CATSGRQGYGEQYF. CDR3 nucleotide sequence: TGTGCCACCAGCGGGAGACAGGGCTACGGCGAGCAGTACTTC.

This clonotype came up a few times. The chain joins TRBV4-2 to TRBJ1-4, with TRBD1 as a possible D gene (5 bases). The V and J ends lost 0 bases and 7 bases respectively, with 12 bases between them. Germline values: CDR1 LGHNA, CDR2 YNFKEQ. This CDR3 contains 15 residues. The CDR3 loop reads CASSQELGASEKLFF. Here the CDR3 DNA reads TGTGCCAGCAGCCAAGAGCTAGGGGCGAGTGAAAAACTGTTTTTT.

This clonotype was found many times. This chain's CDR3 is CASIGLAKNIQYF. Here the CDR3 DNA reads TGTGCCAGCATTGGCCTGGCCAAAAACATTCAGTACTTC. This sequence joins TRBV28 and TRBJ2-4; the D is unclear. Trimming left V 7 bases short and J 1 base short, with 8 bases between. CDR1 is MDHEN, CDR2 SYDVKM, per germline. The CDR3 covers 13 residues.

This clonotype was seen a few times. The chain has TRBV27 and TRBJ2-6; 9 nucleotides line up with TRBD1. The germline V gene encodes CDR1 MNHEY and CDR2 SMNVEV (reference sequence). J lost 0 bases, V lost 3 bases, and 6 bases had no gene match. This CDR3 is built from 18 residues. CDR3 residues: CASSLRQGVDSGANVLTF. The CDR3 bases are TGTGCCAGCAGTTTGAGACAGGGGGTTGACTCTGGGGCCAACGTCCTGACTTTC. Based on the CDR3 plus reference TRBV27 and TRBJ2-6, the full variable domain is EAQVTQNPRYLITVTGKKLTVTCSQNMNHEYMSWYRQDPGLGLRQIYYSMNVEVTDKGDVPEGYKVSRKEKRNFPLILESPSPNQTSLYFCASSLRQGVDSGANVLTFGAGSRLTVL.

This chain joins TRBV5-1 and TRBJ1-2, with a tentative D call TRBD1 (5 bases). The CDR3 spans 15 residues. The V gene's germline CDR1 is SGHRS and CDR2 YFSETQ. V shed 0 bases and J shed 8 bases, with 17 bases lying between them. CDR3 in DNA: TGCGCCAGCAGCTTGGCCGACAGCCGTGGTCTAGGCTACACCTTC. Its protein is CASSLADSRGLGYTF.

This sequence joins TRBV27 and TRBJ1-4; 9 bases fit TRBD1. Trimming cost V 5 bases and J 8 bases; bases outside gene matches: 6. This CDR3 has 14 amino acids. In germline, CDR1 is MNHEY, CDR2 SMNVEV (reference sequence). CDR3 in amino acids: CASSITGGREKLFF. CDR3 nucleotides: TGTGCCAGCAGTATAACAGGGGGCCGCGAAAAACTGTTTTTT.

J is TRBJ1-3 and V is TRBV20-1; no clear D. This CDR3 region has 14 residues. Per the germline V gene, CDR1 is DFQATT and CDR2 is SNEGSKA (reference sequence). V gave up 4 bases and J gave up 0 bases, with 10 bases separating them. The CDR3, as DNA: TGCAGTGCTACATCGGTTAACTCTGGAAACACCATATATTTT. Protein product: CSATSVNSGNTIYF.

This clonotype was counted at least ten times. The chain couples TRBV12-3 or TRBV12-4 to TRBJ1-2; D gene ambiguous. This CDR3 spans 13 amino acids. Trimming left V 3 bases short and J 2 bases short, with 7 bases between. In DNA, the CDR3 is TGTGCCAGCAGTTTCCGGGAAAACTATGGCTACACCTTC. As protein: CASSFRENYGYTF.

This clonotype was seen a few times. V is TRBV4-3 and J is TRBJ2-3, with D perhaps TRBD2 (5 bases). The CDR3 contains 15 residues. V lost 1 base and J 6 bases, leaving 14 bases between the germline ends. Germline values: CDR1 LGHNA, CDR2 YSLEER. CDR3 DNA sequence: TGCGCCAGCAGCCAAGTAGTCCGAGGGCCGGATACGCAGTATTTT. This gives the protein CASSQVVRGPDTQYF.

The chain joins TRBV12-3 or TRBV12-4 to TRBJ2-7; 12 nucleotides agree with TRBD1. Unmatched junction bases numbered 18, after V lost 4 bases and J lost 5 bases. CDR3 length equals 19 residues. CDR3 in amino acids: CASSWKETGQGALWHEQYV. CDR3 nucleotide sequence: TGTGCCAGCAGTTGGAAAGAGACGGGACAGGGGGCTCTGTGGCACGAGCAGTACGTC.

This CDR3 reads CASSPNLGGAVEQYF. The CDR3 bases are TGTGCCAGCTCACCCAATCTCGGAGGGGCGGTCGAGCAGTACTTC. The chain combines TRBV18 with TRBJ2-7, with D possibly being TRBD2 (6 bases). V lost 3 bases, J lost 6 bases, and 18 bases lay in between. CDR1 is KGHSH and CDR2 is LQKENI in the germline V gene. The CDR3 is 15 residues long.

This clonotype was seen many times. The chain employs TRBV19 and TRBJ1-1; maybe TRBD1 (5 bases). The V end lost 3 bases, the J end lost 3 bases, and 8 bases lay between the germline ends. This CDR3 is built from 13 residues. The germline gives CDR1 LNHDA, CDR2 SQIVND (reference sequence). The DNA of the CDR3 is TGTGCCAGTAGTATTGGGGCAGACACTGAAGCTTTCTTT. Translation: CASSIGADTEAFF. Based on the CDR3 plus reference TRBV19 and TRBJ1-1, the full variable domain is DGGITQSPKYLFRKEGQNVTLSCEQNLNHDAMYWYRQDPGQGLRLIYYSQIVNDFQKGDIAEGYSVSREKKESFPLTVTSAQKNPTAFYLCASSIGADTEAFFGQGTRLTVV.